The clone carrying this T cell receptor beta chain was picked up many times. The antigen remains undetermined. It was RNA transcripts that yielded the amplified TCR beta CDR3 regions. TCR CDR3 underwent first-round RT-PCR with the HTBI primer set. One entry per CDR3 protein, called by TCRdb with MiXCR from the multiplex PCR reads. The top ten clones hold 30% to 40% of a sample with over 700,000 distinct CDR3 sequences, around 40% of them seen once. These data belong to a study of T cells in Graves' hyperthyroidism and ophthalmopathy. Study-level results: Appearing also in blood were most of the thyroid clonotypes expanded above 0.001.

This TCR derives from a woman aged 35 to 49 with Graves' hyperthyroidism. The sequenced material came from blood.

The DNA for the CDR3 is TGTGCCAGCAGCCGGGGTGGCGGTGAAAAACTGTTTTTT. As protein: CASSRGGGEKLFF. This chain connects TRBV11-2 to TRBJ1-4, with D unresolved. The CDR3 has 13 residues. The ends were cut back, 5 bases at V and 7 bases at J, with 11 bases in the middle. Germline CDR1 and CDR2: SGHAT and FQNNGV.